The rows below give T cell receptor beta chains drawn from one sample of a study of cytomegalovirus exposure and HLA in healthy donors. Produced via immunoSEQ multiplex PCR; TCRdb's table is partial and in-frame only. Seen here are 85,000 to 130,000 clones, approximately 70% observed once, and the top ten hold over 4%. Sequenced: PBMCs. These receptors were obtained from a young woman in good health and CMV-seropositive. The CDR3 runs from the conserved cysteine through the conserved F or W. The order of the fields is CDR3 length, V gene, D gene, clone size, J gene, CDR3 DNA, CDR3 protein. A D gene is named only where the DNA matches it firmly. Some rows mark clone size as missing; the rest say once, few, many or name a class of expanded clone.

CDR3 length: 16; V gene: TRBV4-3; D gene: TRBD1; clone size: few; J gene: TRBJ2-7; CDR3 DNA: TGCGCCAGCAGCCAAGAAGAGGGGACAGGTTCCTACGAGCAGTACTTC; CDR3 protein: CASSQEEGTGSYEQYF
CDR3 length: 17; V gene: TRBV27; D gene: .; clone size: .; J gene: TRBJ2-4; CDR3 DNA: TGTGCCAGCAGTGGTAGTGGAGACCCTTTGGGCAAAAACATTCAGTACTTC; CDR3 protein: CASSGSGDPLGKNIQYF
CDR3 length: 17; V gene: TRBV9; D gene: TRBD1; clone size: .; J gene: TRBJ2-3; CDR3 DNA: TGTGCCAGCAGCGTAGGAGCAGGGGGCAGCTCGTGGGATACGCAGTATTTT; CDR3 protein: CASSVGAGGSSWDTQYF
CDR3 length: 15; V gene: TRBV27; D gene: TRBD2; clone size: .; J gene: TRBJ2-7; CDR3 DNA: TGTGCCAGCAGTTCGGTTAGCGGGAGCATAGGCGAGCAGTACTTC; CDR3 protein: CASSSVSGSIGEQYF
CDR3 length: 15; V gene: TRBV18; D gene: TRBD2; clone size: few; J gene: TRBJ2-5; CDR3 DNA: TGTGCCAGCTCACAGAGTAGCGGGAACCAAGAGACCCAGTACTTC; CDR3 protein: CASSQSSGNQETQYF
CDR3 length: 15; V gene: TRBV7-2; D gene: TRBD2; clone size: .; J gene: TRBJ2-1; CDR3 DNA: TGTGCCAGCAGTTTATCTAGCGGGAGGGCCAATGAGCAGTTCTTC; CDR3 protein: CASSLSSGRANEQFF
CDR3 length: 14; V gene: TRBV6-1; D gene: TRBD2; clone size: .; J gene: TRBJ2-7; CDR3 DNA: TGTGCCAGCAGTAAAGCGGGAGCCGTCTACGAGCAGTACTTC; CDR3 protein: CASSKAGAVYEQYF
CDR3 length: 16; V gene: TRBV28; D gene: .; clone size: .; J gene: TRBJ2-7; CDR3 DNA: TGTGCCAGCAGCTTTCTCCAGGACAGCTACTCCTACGAGCAGTACTTC; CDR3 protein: CASSFLQDSYSYEQYF
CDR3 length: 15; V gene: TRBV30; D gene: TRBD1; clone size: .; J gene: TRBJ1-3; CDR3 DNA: TGTGCCTGGAGTGCTACAGGGGGGAGTCGAAACACCATATATTTT; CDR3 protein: CAWSATGGSRNTIYF
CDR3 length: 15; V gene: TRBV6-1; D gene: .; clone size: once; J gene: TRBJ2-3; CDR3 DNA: TGTGCCAGCAGTGGAAACAGGGTGTGGGCAGATACGCAGTATTTT; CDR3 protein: CASSGNRVWADTQYF
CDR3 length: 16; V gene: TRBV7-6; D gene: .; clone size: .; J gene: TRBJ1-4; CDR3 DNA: TGTGCCAGCAGCCCTTCTCAGAGGTCAACTAATGAAAAACTGTTTTTT; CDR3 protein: CASSPSQRSTNEKLFF
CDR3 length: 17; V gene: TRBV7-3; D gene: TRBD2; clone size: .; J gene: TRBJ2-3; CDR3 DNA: TGTGCCAGCAGCCTGCGACTAGCGGGAGGTAGCACAGATACGCAGTATTTT; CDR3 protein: CASSLRLAGGSTDTQYF
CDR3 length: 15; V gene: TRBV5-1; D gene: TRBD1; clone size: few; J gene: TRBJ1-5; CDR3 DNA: TGCGCCAGCAGCTTGGCCGGGACAGCCAATCAGCCCCAGCATTTT; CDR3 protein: CASSLAGTANQPQHF
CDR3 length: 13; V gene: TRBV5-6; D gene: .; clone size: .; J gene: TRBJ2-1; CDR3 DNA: TGTGCCAGCAGCTTAGCAGGGCCAAATGAGCAGTTCTTC; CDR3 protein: CASSLAGPNEQFF
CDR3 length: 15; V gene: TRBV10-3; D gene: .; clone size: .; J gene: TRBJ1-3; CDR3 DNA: TGTGCCATCAGTGAAGGGGAAGGCTCTGGAAACACCATATATTTT; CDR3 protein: CAISEGEGSGNTIYF
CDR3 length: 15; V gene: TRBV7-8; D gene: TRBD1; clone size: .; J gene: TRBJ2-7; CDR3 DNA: TGTGCCAGCAGCTTAGTGACAGGGGGCTTCTACGAGCAGTACTTC; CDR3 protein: CASSLVTGGFYEQYF
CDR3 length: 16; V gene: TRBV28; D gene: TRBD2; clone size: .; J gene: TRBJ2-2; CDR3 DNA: TGTGCCAGCAGCACGGGGTTAGCGGGATCCGTCGGGGAGCTGTTTTTT; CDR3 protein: CASSTGLAGSVGELFF
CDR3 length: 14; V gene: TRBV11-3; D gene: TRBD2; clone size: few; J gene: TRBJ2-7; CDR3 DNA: TGTGCCAGCAGCTTAGGCGGGAGGGCCTACGAGCAGTACTTC; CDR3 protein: CASSLGGRAYEQYF
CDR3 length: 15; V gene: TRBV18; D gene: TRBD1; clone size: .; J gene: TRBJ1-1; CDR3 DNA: TGTGCCAGCTCACCTTGGGACAGGATGAACACTGAAGCTTTCTTT; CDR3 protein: CASSPWDRMNTEAFF
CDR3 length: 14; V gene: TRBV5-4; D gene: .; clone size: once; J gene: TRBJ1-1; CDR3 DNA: TGTGCCAGCAGTTTAGTAGCCCTGAACACTGAAGCTTTCTTT; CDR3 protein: CASSLVALNTEAFF
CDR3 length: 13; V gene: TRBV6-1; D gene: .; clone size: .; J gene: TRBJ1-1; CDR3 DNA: TGTGCCAGCAGTGTAGGAGTAAACACTGAAGCTTTCTTT; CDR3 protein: CASSVGVNTEAFF
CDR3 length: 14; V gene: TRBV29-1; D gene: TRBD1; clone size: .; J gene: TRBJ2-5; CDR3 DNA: TGCAGCGTCGGGGGACAGGTAATCAGAGAGACCCAGTACTTC; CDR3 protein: CSVGGQVIRETQYF
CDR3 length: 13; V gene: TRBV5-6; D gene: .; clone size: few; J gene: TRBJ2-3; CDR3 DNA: TGTGCCAGCAGCTTGCCCTACACAGATACGCAGTATTTT; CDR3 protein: CASSLPYTDTQYF
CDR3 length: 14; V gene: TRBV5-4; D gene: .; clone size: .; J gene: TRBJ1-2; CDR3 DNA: TGTGCCAGCAGCTTGGCGGGGGGCAGGGATGGCTACACCTTC; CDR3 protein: CASSLAGGRDGYTF
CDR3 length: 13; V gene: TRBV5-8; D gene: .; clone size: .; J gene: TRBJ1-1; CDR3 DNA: TGTGCCAGCAGCCCCTACCTTCGCACTGAAGCTTTCTTT; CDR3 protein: CASSPYLRTEAFF
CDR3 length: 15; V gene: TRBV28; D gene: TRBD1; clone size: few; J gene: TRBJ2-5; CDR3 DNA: TGTGCCAGCAGTTTTGAAGGGGGCGAGGGAGAGACCCAGTACTTC; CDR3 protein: CASSFEGGEGETQYF
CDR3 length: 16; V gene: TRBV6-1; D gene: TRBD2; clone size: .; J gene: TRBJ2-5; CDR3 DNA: TGTGCCAGCAGTGAAGCGACTAGCGGGAGTTGGGAGACCCAGTACTTC; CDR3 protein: CASSEATSGSWETQYF
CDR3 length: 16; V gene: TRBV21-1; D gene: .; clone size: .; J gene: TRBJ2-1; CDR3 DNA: TGTGCCAGCAGCAAAGACCCCACTAGATTCTACAATGAGCAGTTCTTC; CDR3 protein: CASSKDPTRFYNEQFF
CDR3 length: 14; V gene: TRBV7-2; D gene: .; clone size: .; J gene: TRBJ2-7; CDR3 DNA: TGTGCCAGCAGCTTAGAACAGGGCGCCTACGAGCAGTACTTC; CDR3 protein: CASSLEQGAYEQYF
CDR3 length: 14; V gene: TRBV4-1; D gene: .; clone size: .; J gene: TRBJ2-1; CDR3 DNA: TGCGCCAGCAGCCAAGGTCCTTATTACAATGAGCAGTTCTTC; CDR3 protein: CASSQGPYYNEQFF
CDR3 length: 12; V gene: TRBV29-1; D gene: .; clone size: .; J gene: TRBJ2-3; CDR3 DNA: TGCAGCGTTGAAGCAAACACAGATACGCAGTATTTT; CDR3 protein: CSVEANTDTQYF
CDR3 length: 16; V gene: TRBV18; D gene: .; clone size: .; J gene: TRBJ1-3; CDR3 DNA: TGTGCCAGCTCACCAAGTGAGGCCGGGTCGGGAAACACCATATATTTT; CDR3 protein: CASSPSEAGSGNTIYF
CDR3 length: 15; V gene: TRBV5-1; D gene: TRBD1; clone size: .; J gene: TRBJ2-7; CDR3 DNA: TGCGCCAGCAGCGGTAGACAGGGATACGACTACGAGCAGTACTTC; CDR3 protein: CASSGRQGYDYEQYF
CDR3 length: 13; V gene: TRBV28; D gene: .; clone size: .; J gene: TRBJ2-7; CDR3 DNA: TGTGCCAGCAGTTTGCGGGGAGCCTACGAGCAGTACTTC; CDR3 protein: CASSLRGAYEQYF
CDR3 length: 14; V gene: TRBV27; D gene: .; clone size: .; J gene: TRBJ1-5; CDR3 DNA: TGTGCCAGCGGCGACTTCTATAGCAATCAGCCCCAGCATTTT; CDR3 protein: CASGDFYSNQPQHF
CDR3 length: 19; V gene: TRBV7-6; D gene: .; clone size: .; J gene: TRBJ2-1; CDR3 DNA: TGTGCCAGCAGCCGCACCCTTTGGCAAGCGGGCCTAGTTCACAATGAGCAGTTCTTC; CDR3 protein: CASSRTLWQAGLVHNEQFF
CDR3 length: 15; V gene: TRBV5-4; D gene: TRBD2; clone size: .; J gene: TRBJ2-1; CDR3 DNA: TGTGCCAGCAGACCACTAGCGGGGTCTTACAATGAGCAGTTCTTC; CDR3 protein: CASRPLAGSYNEQFF
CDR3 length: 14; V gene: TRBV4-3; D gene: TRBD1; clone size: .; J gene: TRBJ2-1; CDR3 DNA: TGCGCCAGCAGCCAAGAAAGGACAGGGGGCGAGCAGTTCTTC; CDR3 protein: CASSQERTGGEQFF
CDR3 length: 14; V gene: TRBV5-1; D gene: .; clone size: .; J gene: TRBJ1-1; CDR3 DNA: TGCGCCAGCATGGTCGGACAGACTAAGTCTGAAGCTTTCTTT; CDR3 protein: CASMVGQTKSEAFF
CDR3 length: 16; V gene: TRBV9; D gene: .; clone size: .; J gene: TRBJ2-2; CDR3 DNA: TGTGCCAGCAGCGTAGCCGGCGGAGAGAACACCGGGGAGCTGTTTTTT; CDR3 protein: CASSVAGGENTGELFF
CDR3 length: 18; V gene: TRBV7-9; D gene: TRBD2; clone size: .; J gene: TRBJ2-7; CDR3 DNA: TGTGCCAGCAGTCAGGCGGGACTAGCGGGAGGGCCGAGATACGAGCAGTACTTC; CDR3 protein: CASSQAGLAGGPRYEQYF
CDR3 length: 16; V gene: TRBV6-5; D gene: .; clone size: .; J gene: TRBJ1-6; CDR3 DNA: TGTGCCAGCAGTTACGAAATGAGAGCACCAAATTCACCCCTCCACTTT; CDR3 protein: CASSYEMRAPNSPLHF
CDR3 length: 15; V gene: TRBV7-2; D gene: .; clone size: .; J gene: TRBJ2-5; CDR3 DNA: TGTGCCAGCAGCTTAGTGAGCGGTCCCGGGGAGACCCAGTACTTC; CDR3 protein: CASSLVSGPGETQYF